Described below is a single T cell receptor beta chain sequence and its context. This sample was included in a study of cytomegalovirus exposure and HLA in healthy donors. The PCR contained 60 Vbeta and 13 Jbeta primers. Clones were read by immunoSEQ multiplex PCR, and TCRdb kept only the in-frame ones, dropping some. The sample records 100,000 or so clones, approximately 80% being singletons. Germline loops: CDR1 GTSNPN, CDR2 SVGIG (reference sequence). CDR3 length equals 14 residues. V was cut by 2 bases and J by 5 bases, with 13 bases left in between. The sequencing input was PBMCs. The V and J genes are TRBV30 and TRBJ2-1; D may be TRBD2 (6 bases). This clonotype was obtained from a man aged 25 to 40 in good health and CMV-seronegative. CDR3 loop: CAWSRGLPNNEQFF. CDR3 coding DNA: TGTGCCTGGAGTAGAGGACTACCCAACAATGAGCAGTTCTTC.